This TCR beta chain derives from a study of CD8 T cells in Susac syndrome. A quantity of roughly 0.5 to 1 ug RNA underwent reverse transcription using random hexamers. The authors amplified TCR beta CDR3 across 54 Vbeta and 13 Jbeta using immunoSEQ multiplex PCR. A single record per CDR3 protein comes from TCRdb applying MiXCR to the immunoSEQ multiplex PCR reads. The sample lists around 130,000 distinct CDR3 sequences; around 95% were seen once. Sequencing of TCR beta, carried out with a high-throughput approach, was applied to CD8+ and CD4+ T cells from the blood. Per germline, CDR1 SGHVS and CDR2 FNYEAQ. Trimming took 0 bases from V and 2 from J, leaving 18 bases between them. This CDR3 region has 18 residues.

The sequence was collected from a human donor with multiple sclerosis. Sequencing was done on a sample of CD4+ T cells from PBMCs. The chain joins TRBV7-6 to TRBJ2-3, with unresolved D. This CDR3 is CASSLAGRLTWATDTQYF. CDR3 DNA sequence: TGTGCCAGCAGCTTAGCCGGTAGGCTCACCTGGGCCACAGATACGCAGTATTTT.